This TCR beta chain was recovered during a study of CD8 T cells in ankylosing spondylitis. Germline V gene lookup returns CDR1 SGHRS and CDR2 YFSETQ. The CDR3 consists of 16 residues. J lost 7 bases, V lost 2 bases, and 9 bases had no gene match. This clonotype turned up a few times. Using its own MiXCR run on the 5' RACE reads, TCRdb lists one record per CDR3 protein. There are 200,000 to 300,000 distinct CDR3 sequences in the sample; approximately 9% occur only once, and approximately 7% lies in the top ten. This receptor was obtained from a male donor with ankylosing spondylitis or in good health (not recorded which). The chain couples TRBV5-1 to TRBJ2-1, with 10 bases lining up with TRBD2. The material sequenced was blood, either unsorted or a sorted T cell fraction (not recorded which). CDR3 loop: CASSFSKREGRNEQFF. CDR3 DNA sequence: TGCGCCAGCAGCTTTTCCAAGCGGGAGGGACGGAATGAGCAGTTCTTC.